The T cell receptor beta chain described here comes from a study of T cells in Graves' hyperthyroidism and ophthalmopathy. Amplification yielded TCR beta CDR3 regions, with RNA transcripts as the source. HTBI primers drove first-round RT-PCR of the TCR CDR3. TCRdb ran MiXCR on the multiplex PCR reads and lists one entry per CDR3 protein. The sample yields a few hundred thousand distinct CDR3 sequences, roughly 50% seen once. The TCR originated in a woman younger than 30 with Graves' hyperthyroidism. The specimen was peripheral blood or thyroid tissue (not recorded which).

CDR3 region: CASSPRQGRNTEAFF. CDR3 sequence (DNA): TGTGCCAGCAGTCCCCGACAGGGGAGAAATACTGAAGCTTTCTTT. The gene calls are TRBV12-3 or TRBV12-4 and TRBJ1-1; 8 nucleotides match TRBD1. The trim removed 5 bases at V and 5 bases at J, leaving 10 bases unmatched. The CDR3 extends over 15 amino acids.